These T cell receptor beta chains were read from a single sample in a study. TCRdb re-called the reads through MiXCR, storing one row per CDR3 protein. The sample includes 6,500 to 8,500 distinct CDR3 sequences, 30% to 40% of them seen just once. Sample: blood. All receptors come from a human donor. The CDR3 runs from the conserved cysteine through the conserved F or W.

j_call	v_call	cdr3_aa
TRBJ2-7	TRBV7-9	CASSNGFNEQYF
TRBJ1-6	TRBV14	CASSRGGEPLHF
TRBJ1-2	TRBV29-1	CSVEGVGGYTF
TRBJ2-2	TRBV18	CASSVRDSIYTGELFF
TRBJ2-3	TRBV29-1	CSVEGGEGKVDTQYF
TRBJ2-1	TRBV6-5	CASNPGVKSSYNEQFF
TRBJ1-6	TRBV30	CAWKDILLEPLHF
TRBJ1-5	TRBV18	CASSGSGQPQHF
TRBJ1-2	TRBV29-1	CSVEDWPYGYTF
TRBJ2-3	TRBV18	CASSPEGDTQYF
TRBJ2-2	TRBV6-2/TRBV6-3	CASSSISGRHGGTNTGELFF
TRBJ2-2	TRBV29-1	CSVEPRGTNTGELFF
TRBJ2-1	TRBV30	CAWSMEGGPNEQFF
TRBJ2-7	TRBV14	CASSQVRQAINEQYF
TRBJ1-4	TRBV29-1	CSVEGQGMVFF
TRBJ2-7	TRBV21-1	CASSQVGPPYEQYF
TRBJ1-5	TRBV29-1	CSVKDNSNQPQHF
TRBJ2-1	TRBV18	CASSPGQEVYEQFF
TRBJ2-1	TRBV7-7	CASSHGLAGGNEQFF
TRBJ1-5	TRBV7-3	CASSSNGGQNEHF
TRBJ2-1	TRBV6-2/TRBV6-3	CASSYGTSGSDEQFF
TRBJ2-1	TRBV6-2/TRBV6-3	CASSYKGNEQFF
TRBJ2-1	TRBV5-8	CASSVAGPPEQFF
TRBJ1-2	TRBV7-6	CASSGGAGVGGYTF
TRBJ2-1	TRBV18	CASSPGAESVGNEQFF
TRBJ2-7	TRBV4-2	CASSTTSGSYEQYF
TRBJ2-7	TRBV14	CASSHLLGTGYEQYF
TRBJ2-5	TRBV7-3	CASSLTGGREQYF
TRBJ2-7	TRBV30	CAWRDIDEQYF
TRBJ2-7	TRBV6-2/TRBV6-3	CVSTIGLDSYYEQYF
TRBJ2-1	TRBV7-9	CASSEDKSSYNEQFF
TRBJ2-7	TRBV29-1	CSVALTGTSTYEQYF
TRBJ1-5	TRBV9	CASSVEDGGADQPQHF
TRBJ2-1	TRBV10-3	CAISDVVDEQFF
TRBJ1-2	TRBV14	CASSQDGQLGDSTF
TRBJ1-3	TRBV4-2	CASSQEDRSGNTIYF
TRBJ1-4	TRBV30	CAWMDVYEKLFF
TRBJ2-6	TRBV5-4	CASSSLGGGYSGANVLTF
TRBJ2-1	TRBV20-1	CSAPNPRLALLGDEQFF
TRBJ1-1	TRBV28	CASSFSGGVINTESFF
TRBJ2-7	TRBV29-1	CSVGRGYEQYF
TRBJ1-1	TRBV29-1	CSVAGAQNTEAFF
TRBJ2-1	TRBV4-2	CASSQGLLDTQFF
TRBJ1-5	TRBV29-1	CSVEDGGEGQPQHF
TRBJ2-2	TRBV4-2	CASSHGGTGELFF
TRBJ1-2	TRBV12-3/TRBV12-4	CASSPQVKNYGYTF
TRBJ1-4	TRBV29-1	CSVRGGEGTEKLFF
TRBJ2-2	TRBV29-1	CSVLAGNTGELFF
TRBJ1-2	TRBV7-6	CASSGGAGVSDYTF
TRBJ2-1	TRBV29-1	CSVGRRMTDTQFF
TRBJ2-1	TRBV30	CAWNGGRADEQFF
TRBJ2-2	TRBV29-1	CSVEGRGVNTGELFF
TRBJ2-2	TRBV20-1	CSASRGSGTGELFF
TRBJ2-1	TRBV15	CATSRGSGLRGDHEQFF
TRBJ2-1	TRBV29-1	CSVVRGEDTQFF